This T cell receptor (beta chain) derives from a study of T cells after yellow fever vaccination. Study conclusions and caveats: Repertoires sorted by FACS could include abundant clonotypes that are contaminants from the bulk population. Most primary-vaccination clones recurred post-booster (approximately 96% CD4, about 87% CD8).

In TCRdb, the 5' RACE reads were re-called with MiXCR into one record per CDR3 protein. In the table there are 340,000 or so distinct CDR3 sequences, around 12% of which are singletons. This clonotype occurred many times. Its target is unknown. Germline-derived CDR1 and CDR2 are SGHVS and FQNEAQ. V trimming: 5 bases; J trimming: 2 bases; junction bases outside the gene matches: 11. The CDR3 is made up of 18 amino acids. The sequences come from CD4+ T cells sorted from PBMCs, collected 15 days after the yellow fever booster vaccination. The V and J genes are TRBV7-8 and TRBJ2-6, with 8 bases matching TRBD2. This receptor was obtained from a man between 18 and 35 years old who received the YFV17D yellow fever vaccine. CDR3: CASSQGLARAAGANVLTF. CDR3 nucleotide sequence: TGTGCCAGCAGCCAAGGACTAGCAAGGGCGGCTGGGGCCAACGTCCTGACTTTC.